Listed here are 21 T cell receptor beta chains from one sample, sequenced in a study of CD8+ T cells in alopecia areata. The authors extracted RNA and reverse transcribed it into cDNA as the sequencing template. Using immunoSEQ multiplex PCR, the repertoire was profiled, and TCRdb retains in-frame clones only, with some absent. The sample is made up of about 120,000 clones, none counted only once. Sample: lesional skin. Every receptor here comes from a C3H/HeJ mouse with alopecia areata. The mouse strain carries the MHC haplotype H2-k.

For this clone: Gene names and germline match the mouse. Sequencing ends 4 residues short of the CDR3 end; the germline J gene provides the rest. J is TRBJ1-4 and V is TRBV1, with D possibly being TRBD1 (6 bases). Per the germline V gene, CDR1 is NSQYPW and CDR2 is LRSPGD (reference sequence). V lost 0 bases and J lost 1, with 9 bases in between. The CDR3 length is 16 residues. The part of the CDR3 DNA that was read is TGCACCTGCAGTGCAGAAGGGGGAGGTTCCAACGAA. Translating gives CTCSAEGGGSNE. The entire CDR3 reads CTCSAEGGGSNERLFF.

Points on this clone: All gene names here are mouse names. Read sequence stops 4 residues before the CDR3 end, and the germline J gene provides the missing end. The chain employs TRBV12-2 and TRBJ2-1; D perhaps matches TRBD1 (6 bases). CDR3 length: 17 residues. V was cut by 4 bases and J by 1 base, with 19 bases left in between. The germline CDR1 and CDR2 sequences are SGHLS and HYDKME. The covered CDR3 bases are TGTGCCAGCTCCCTCATCCCTCCGGGACAAAACTATGCT. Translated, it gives CASSLIPPGQNYA. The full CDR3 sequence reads CASSLIPPGQNYAEQFF.

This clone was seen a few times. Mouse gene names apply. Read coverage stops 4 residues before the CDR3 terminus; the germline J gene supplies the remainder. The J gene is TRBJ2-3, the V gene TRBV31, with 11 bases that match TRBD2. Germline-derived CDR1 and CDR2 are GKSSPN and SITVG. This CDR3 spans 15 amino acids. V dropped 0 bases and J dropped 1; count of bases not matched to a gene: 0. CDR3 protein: CAWSLGLGGAETLYF. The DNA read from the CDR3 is TGTGCCTGGAGTCTGGGACTGGGGGGTGCAGAA.

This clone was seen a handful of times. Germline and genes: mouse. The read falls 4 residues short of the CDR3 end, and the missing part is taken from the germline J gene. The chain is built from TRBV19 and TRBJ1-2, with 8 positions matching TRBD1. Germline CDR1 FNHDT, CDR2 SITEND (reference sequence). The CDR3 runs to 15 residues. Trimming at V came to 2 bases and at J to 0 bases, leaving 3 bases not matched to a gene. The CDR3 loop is CASSIMTGANSDYTF. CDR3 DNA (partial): TGTGCCAGCAGTATCATGACAGGGGCAAACTCC.

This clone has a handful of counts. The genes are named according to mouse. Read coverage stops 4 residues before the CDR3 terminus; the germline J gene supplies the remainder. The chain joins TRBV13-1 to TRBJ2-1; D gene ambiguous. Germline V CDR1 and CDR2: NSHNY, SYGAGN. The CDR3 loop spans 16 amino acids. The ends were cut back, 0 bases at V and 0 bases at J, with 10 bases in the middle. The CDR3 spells CASSDGTNHNYAEQFF. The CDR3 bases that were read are TGTGCCAGCAGTGATGGAACAAATCATAACTATGCT.

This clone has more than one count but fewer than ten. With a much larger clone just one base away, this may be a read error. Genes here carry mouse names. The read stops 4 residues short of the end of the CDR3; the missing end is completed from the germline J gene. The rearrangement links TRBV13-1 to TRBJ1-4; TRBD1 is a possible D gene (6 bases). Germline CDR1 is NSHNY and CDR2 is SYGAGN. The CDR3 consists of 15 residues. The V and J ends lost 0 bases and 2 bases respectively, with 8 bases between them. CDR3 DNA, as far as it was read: TGTGCCAGCAGTGATGCAACAGGGTCCAACGAA. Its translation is CASSDATGSNE. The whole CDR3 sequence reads CASSDATGSNERLFF.

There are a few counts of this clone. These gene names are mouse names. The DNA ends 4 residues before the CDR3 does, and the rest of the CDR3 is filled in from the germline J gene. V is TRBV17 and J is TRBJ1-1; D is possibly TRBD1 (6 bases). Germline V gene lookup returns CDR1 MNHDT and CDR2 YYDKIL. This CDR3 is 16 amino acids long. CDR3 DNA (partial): TGTGCTAGCAGTAGAGACAGGACTGGGGGGGCGGGA. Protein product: CASSRDRTGGAG. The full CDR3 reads CASSRDRTGGAGEVFF.

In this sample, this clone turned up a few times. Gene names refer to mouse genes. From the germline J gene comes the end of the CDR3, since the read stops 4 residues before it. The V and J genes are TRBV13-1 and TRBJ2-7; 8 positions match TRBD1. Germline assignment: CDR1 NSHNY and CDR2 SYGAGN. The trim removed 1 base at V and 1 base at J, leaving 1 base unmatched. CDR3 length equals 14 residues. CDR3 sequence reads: CASSDWTGSYEQYF. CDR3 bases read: TGTGCCAGCAGTGATTGGACAGGGTCCTAT.

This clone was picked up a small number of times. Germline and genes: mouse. CDR3 DNA, as far as it was read: TGTGCCAGCAGTGATGCAGCCAGGGACTCC. It codes for CASSDAARDS. The full CDR3 protein is CASSDAARDSDYTF. This chain uses TRBV13-1 with TRBJ1-2, with D maybe TRBD1 (5 bases). The read halts 4 residues ahead of the CDR3 end, with the missing end drawn from the germline J gene. CDR3 length: 14 amino acids. Germline V gives CDR1 NSHNY, CDR2 SYGAGN. V lost 0 bases and J 3 bases, leaving 9 bases between the germline ends.

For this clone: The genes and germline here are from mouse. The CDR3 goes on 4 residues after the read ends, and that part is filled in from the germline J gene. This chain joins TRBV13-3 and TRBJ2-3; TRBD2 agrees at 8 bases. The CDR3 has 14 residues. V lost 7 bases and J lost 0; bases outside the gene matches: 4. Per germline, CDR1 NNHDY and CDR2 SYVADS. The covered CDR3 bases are TGTGCCAGCGAGAACTGGGGGAGTGCAGAA. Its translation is CASENWGSAE. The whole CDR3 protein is CASENWGSAETLYF.

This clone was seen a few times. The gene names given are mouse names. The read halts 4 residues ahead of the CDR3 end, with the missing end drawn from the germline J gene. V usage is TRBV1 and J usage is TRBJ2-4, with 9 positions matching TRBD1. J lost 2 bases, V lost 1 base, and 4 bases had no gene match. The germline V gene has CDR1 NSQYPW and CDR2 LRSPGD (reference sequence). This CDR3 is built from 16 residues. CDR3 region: CTCSAGDREDQNTLYF. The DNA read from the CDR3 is TGCACCTGCAGTGCAGGGGACAGGGAGGATCAAAAC.

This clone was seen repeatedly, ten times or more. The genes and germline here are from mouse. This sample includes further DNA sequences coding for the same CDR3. The CDR3 DNA, read in part, is TGTGCCAGCAGTGATGGCCAGGGCACA. Residues: CASSDGQGT. The whole CDR3 region reads CASSDGQGTEVFF. The chain employs TRBV13-3 and TRBJ1-1; possible D gene TRBD1, 5 bases. The CDR3 end lies 4 residues beyond the end of the read and is filled in from the germline J gene. The CDR3 has 13 amino acids. CDR1 is NNHDY and CDR2 is SYVADS in the germline V gene. V lost 0 bases and J 4 bases, leaving 7 bases between the germline ends.

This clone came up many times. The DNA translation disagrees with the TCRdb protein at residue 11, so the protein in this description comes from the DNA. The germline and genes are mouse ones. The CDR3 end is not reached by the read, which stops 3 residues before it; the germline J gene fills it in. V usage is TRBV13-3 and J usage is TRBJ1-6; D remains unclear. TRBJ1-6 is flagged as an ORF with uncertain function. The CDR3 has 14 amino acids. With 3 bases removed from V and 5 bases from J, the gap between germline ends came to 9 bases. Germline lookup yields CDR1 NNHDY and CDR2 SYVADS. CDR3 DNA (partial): TGTGCCAGCAGTGTCACAGAAAATAATTCGCCC. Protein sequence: CASSVTENNSP. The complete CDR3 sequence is CASSVTENNSPLYF.

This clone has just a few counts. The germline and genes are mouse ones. CDR3: CASSDPWAYEQYF. The DNA read from the CDR3 is TGTGCCAGCAGTGATCCCTGGGCCTAT. The chain couples TRBV13-1 to TRBJ2-7, with D perhaps TRBD2 (5 bases). The missing CDR3 end, 4 residues past where the read stops, is filled in from the germline J gene. The CDR3 covers 13 residues. V lost 1 base and J 2 bases, leaving 7 bases between the germline ends. CDR1 is NSHNY, CDR2 SYGAGN, per germline.

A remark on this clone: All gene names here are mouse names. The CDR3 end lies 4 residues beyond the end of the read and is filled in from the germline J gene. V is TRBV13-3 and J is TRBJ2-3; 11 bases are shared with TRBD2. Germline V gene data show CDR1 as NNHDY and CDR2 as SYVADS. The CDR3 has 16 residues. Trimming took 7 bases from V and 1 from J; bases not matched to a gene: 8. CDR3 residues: CASGQLGGRGAETLYF. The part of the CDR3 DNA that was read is TGTGCCAGCGGCCAACTGGGGGGGCGGGGTGCAGAA.

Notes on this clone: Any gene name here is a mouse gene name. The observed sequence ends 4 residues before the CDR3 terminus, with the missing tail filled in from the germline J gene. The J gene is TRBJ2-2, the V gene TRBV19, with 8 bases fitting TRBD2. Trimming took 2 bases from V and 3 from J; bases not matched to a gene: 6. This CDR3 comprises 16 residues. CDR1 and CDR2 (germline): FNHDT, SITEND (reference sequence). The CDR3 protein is CASSMRGGADTGQLYF. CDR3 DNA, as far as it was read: TGTGCCAGCAGTATGAGAGGGGGGGCGGACACCGGG.

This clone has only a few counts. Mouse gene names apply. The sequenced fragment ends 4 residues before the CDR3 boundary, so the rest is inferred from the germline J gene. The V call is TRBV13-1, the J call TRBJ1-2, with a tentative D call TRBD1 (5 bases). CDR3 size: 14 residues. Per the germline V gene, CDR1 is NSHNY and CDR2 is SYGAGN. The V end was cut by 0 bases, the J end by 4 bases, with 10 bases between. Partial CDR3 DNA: TGTGCCAGCAGTGATGAGCGGAGGGGCTCC. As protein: CASSDERRGS. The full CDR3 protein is CASSDERRGSDYTF.

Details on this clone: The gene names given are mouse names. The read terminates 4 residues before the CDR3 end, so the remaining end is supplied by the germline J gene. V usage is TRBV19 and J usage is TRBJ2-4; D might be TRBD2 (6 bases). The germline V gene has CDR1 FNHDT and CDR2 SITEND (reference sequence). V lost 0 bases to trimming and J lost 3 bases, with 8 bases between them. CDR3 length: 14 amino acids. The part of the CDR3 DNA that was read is TGTGCCAGCAGTATAGTCCTGGGGCAAAAC. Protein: CASSIVLGQN. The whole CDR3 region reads CASSIVLGQNTLYF.

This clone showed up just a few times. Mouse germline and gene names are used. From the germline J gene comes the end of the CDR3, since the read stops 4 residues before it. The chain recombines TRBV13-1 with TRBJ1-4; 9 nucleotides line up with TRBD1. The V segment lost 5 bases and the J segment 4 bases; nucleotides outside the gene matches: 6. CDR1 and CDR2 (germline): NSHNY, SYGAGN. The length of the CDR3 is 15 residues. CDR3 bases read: TGTGCCAGCAGCCCCGGGACAGGGATCAACGAA. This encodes CASSPGTGINE. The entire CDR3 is CASSPGTGINERLFF. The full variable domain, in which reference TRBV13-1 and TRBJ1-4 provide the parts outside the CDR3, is EAAVTQSPRNKVTVTGGNVTLSCRQTNSHNYMYWYRQDTGHGLRLIHYSYGAGNLRIGDVPDGYKATRTTQEDFFLLLELASPSQTSLYFCASSPGTGINERLFFGHGTKLSVL.

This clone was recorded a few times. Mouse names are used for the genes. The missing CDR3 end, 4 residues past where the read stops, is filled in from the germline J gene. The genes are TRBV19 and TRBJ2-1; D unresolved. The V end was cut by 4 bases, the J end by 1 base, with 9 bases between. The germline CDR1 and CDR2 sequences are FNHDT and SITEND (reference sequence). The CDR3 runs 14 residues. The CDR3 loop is CASSPQVNYAEQFF. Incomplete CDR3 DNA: TGTGCCAGCAGTCCCCAGGTGAACTATGCT.

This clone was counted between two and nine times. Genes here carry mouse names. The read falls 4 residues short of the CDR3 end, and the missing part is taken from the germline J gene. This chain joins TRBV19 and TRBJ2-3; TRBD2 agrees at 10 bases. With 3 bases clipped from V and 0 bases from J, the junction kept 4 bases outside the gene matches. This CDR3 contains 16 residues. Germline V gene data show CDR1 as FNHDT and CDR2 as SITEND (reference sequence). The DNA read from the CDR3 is TGTGCCAGCAGTAGGGCTGGGGGGGCAAGTGCAGAA. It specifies CASSRAGGASAE. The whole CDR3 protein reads CASSRAGGASAETLYF.